The rows below give T cell receptor beta chains drawn from one sample of a study of shared clonotypes between healthy human individuals. The protocol was immunoSEQ multiplex PCR, while the TCRdb copy is restricted to in-frame clones and leaves out a portion. The sample records over a million clones, 96% being singletons. Sequences were obtained from naive CD4+ T cells sorted from blood. Receptors were obtained from a man aged 30 to 39 in good health. Each CDR3 is given with its conserved first and last residue. The order of the fields is D gene, J gene, V gene, CDR3 protein, CDR3 DNA. A D gene is named only where the DNA matches it firmly.

d_gene: .
j_gene: TRBJ2-2
v_gene: TRBV19
CDR3aa: CASIGFLTANTGELFF
CDR3nt: TGTGCCAGTATTGGCTTCCTGACAGCGAACACCGGGGAGCTGTTTTTT

d_gene: .
j_gene: TRBJ1-3
v_gene: TRBV19
CDR3aa: CASSIGGPGSGNTIYF
CDR3nt: TGTGCCAGTAGTATCGGTGGACCGGGCTCTGGAAACACCATATATTTT

d_gene: TRBD1
j_gene: TRBJ1-1
v_gene: TRBV10-3
CDR3aa: CAIRADRVDTEAFF
CDR3nt: TGTGCCATCAGGGCGGACAGGGTGGACACTGAAGCTTTCTTT

d_gene: .
j_gene: TRBJ2-7
v_gene: TRBV18
CDR3aa: CASSRQEPYEQYF
CDR3nt: TGTGCCAGCTCAAGACAGGAGCCCTACGAGCAGTACTTC

d_gene: TRBD1
j_gene: TRBJ1-5
v_gene: TRBV7-9
CDR3aa: CASSLGFGTGRIGNQPQHF
CDR3nt: TGTGCCAGCAGCTTAGGATTTGGGACAGGGCGTATTGGCAATCAGCCCCAGCATTTT

d_gene: .
j_gene: TRBJ2-3
v_gene: TRBV2
CDR3aa: CASSTLGTYTDTQYF
CDR3nt: TGTGCCAGCAGTACTCTCGGCACTTACACAGATACGCAGTATTTT

d_gene: .
j_gene: TRBJ2-2
v_gene: TRBV14
CDR3aa: CASSDRMSGELFF
CDR3nt: TGTGCCAGCAGCGACCGGATGTCCGGGGAGCTGTTTTTT

d_gene: TRBD1
j_gene: TRBJ2-5
v_gene: TRBV18
CDR3aa: CASSPRTGETQYF
CDR3nt: TGTGCCAGCTCACCGAGGACAGGAGAGACCCAGTACTTC

d_gene: TRBD1
j_gene: TRBJ1-3
v_gene: TRBV9
CDR3aa: CASSVGGAAGGTGNTIYF
CDR3nt: TGTGCCAGCAGCGTAGGAGGAGCGGCAGGGGGGACTGGAAACACCATATATTTT

d_gene: .
j_gene: TRBJ1-4
v_gene: TRBV5-1
CDR3aa: CASSPTAGNEKLFF
CDR3nt: TGCGCCAGCAGCCCGACAGCGGGTAATGAAAAACTGTTTTTT

d_gene: .
j_gene: TRBJ1-5
v_gene: TRBV5-6
CDR3aa: CASSLSNQPQHF
CDR3nt: TGTGCCAGCAGCTTGAGCAATCAGCCCCAGCATTTT

d_gene: .
j_gene: TRBJ2-1
v_gene: TRBV29-1
CDR3aa: CSVVIGDYEQFF
CDR3nt: TGCAGCGTTGTAATAGGAGACTATGAGCAGTTCTTC

d_gene: .
j_gene: TRBJ2-1
v_gene: TRBV28
CDR3aa: CASRISSYNEQFF
CDR3nt: TGTGCCAGCAGAATTAGCTCCTACAATGAGCAGTTCTTC

d_gene: TRBD2
j_gene: TRBJ2-2
v_gene: TRBV4-2
CDR3aa: CASSPGRSSGSGNTGELFF
CDR3nt: TGTGCCAGCAGCCCCGGGAGGTCTAGCGGGAGCGGGAACACCGGGGAGCTGTTTTTT